Sequencing of this T cell receptor (beta chain) was carried out in a study of control samples from healthy donors and cancer patients. TCRdb's copy holds only in-frame clones and misses some; the assay was immunoSEQ multiplex PCR. The sample has more than 140,000 clones, roughly nine tenths seen once. Germline CDR1 is MRHNA and CDR2 is SNTAGT. V gave up 5 bases and J gave up 1 base; unmatched junction bases: 5. This CDR3 is 16 amino acids long. This chain connects TRBV6-4 to TRBJ2-3, with 11 bases fitting TRBD2. Sequenced sample: blood. The source is a man younger than 35 in good health. Here the CDR3 reads CASSISGGAGTDTQYF. CDR3 coding DNA: TGTGCCAGCAGTATTAGCGGGGGGGCAGGCACAGATACGCAGTATTTT.